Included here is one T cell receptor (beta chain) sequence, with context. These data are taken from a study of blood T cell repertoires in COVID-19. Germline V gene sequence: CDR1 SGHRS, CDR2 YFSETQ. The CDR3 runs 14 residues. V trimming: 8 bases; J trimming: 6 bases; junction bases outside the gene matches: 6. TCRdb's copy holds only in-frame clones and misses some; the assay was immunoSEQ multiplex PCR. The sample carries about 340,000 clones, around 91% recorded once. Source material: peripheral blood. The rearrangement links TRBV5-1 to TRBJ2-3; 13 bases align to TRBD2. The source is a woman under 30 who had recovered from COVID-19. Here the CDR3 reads CASTRLAGGDTQYF. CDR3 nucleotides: TGCGCCAGTACTAGACTAGCGGGAGGTGATACGCAGTATTTT.